The 12 T cell receptor beta chains below were found in one sample sequenced in a study of identical twins. TCRdb processed the 5' RACE reads anew with MiXCR; each CDR3 protein has one entry. The sample carries 350,000 or so distinct CDR3 sequences, 9% recorded once. Sequencing was done on a sample of naive T cells sorted from blood. The source of these receptors is a woman between 45 and 65 years old in good health.

This clonotype has at least ten counts. The genes are TRBV19 and TRBJ2-1; D could derive from TRBD1 or TRBD2 (5 bases each). Germline CDR1 LNHDA, CDR2 SQIVND (reference sequence). Trimming took 6 bases from V and 0 from J, leaving 12 bases between them. The CDR3 contains 15 residues. The CDR3 nucleotides are TGTGCCAGTAGGATGGCAGGGAGCTCCTACAATGAGCAGTTCTTC. The encoded protein is CASRMAGSSYNEQFF. Full variable domain (remainder filled in from reference TRBV19 and TRBJ2-1): DGGITQSPKYLFRKEGQNVTLSCEQNLNHDAMYWYRQDPGQGLRLIYYSQIVNDFQKGDIAEGYSVSREKKESFPLTVTSAQKNPTAFYLCASRMAGSSYNEQFFGPGTRLTVL.

V is TRBV21-1 and J is TRBJ2-7; the table's D call, TRBD1, has no DNA check behind it. TRBV21-1 is a known pseudogene. This CDR3 contains 14 residues. The CDR3 sequence is CASSKKDRRYEQYV. As DNA, the CDR3 is TGTGCCAGCAGCAAAAAGGACAGGAGATACGAGCAGTACGTC.

This clonotype has just a few counts. The chain uses TRBV6-4 and TRBJ2-3, with D possibly matching TRBD2 (7 bases). This CDR3 is built from 14 residues. The germline V gene encodes CDR1 MRHNA and CDR2 SNTAGT. The ends were cut back, 6 bases at V and 5 bases at J, with 15 bases in the middle. DNA of the CDR3: TGTGCCAGCAGCATTGGCGGGGGCCAAGATACGCAGTATTTT. Its protein product is CASSIGGGQDTQYF.

This clonotype came up many times. V usage is TRBV5-1 and J usage is TRBJ2-1; maybe TRBD1 (5 bases). The CDR3 is made up of 14 amino acids. V lost 3 bases, J lost 7 bases, and 14 bases lay in between. Germline V gene data show CDR1 as SGHRS and CDR2 as YFSETQ. CDR3 loop: CASSYRTTINEQFF. The CDR3 DNA follows: TGCGCCAGCAGCTATCGGACAACCATTAATGAGCAGTTCTTC.

The V call is TRBV5-1, the J call TRBJ2-3; D is ambiguous. This CDR3 contains 14 residues. Germline V gives CDR1 SGHRS, CDR2 YFSETQ. Deletions cut 4 bases from V and 2 bases from J, with 11 bases between. The CDR3 spells CASSIRQYTDTQYF. As DNA, the CDR3 is TGCGCCAGCAGCATCAGGCAGTACACAGATACGCAGTATTTT.

This clonotype showed up many times. This chain joins TRBV4-1 and TRBJ2-2; 13 nucleotides match TRBD2. Germline trimming cut 6 bases from V and 6 bases from J; bases unmatched to any gene: 4. Germline V gene lookup returns CDR1 MGHRA and CDR2 YSYEKL. The CDR3 loop spans 15 amino acids. The CDR3: CASSRTSGSSGELFF. The CDR3 DNA reads TGCGCCAGCAGTCGGACTAGCGGGAGCTCCGGGGAGCTGTTTTTT.

This clonotype has only a few counts. V usage is TRBV5-1 and J usage is TRBJ2-3; 7 bases agree with TRBD2. V gave up 1 base and J gave up 2 bases; unmatched junction bases: 4. The CDR3 is 15 residues long. Germline assignment: CDR1 SGHRS and CDR2 YFSETQ. In DNA form, the CDR3 reads TGCGCCAGCAGCTTGTGGAGCGGGGACACAGATACGCAGTATTTT. Residues: CASSLWSGDTDTQYF.

This clonotype was observed a few times. The chain joins TRBV5-1 to TRBJ2-2; a possible D gene is TRBD1 (5 bases). Trimming took 4 bases from V and 4 from J, leaving 11 bases between them. The CDR3 is 14 amino acids. Germline V gene lookup returns CDR1 SGHRS and CDR2 YFSETQ. The CDR3 sequence: CASSADSATGELFF. For the CDR3, the DNA is TGCGCCAGCAGCGCCGACAGTGCCACCGGGGAGCTGTTTTTT. The full variable domain, with the rest looked up from reference TRBV5-1 and TRBJ2-2, is KAGVTQTPRYLIKTRGQQVTLSCSPISGHRSVSWYQQTPGQGLQFLFEYFSETQRNKGNFPGRFSGRQFSNSRSEMNVSTLELGDSALYLCASSADSATGELFFGEGSRLTVL.

The rearrangement joins TRBV5-1 to TRBJ2-7; TRBD1 might be the D (5 bases). CDR1 is SGHRS and CDR2 is YFSETQ in the germline V gene. This CDR3 comprises 11 residues. Trimming took 4 bases from V and 5 from J, leaving 7 bases between them. The CDR3 nucleotides read TGCGCCAGCAGCCACAGGCACGAGCAGTACGTC. Translated: CASSHRHEQYV.

This clonotype was detected only a few times. The chain has TRBV7-8 and TRBJ2-6; 7 bases are a match to TRBD1. Germline CDR1 SGHVS, CDR2 FQNEAQ. J was trimmed by 0 bases and V by 5 bases; bases with no gene match: 7. This CDR3 has 17 amino acids. CDR3 nucleotides: TGTGCCAGCAGCGATGACAGGGCCCTCTCTGGGGCCAACGTCCTGACTTTC. This translates into CASSDDRALSGANVLTF.

The chain is built from TRBV6-5 and TRBJ2-3; D is possibly TRBD2 (6 bases). Germline V gives CDR1 MNHEY, CDR2 SVGAGI. Trimming stripped 10 bases from V and 2 bases from J, with 16 bases between. The length of the CDR3 is 14 residues. Here the CDR3 DNA reads TGTGCCACTACTCAGACTAGGATCACAGATACGCAGTATTTT. As protein: CATTQTRITDTQYF.

The V and J genes are TRBV27 and TRBJ2-6; D is perhaps TRBD1 or TRBD2 (5 bases each). CDR1 is MNHEY, CDR2 SMNVEV, per germline (reference sequence). The ends were cut back, 0 bases at V and 4 bases at J, with 16 bases in the middle. The CDR3 sequence is 18 residues long. CDR3 bases: TGTGCCAGCAGTTTATCGGTAGGGGACCTCCGCGGGGCCAACGTCCTGACTTTC. Translated: CASSLSVGDLRGANVLTF.